This TCR beta chain was sequenced during a study of T-cell memory formation after mild COVID-19. TCRdb itself ran the 5' RACE reads through MiXCR, one entry per CDR3 protein. Here the sample spans about 110,000 distinct CDR3 sequences, 22% being singletons. This clonotype has ten or more counts. CDR1 is MGHRA, CDR2 YSYEKL, per germline. The V end was cut by 1 base, the J end by 4 bases, with 13 bases between. This CDR3 spans 15 amino acids. The sample consisted of PBMCs or a T cell subset sorted from them (not recorded which). The chain joins TRBV4-1 to TRBJ1-1; the D gene is possibly TRBD1 (5 bases). The clonotype was recovered from a man aged 18 to 30 who had mild COVID-19 (a few samples of this study predate the infection). Cell type and time point are not known. The CDR3 loop reads CASSQGQWGSTEAFF. The CDR3 DNA sequence: TGCGCCAGCAGCCAAGGACAGTGGGGGAGCACTGAAGCTTTCTTT.